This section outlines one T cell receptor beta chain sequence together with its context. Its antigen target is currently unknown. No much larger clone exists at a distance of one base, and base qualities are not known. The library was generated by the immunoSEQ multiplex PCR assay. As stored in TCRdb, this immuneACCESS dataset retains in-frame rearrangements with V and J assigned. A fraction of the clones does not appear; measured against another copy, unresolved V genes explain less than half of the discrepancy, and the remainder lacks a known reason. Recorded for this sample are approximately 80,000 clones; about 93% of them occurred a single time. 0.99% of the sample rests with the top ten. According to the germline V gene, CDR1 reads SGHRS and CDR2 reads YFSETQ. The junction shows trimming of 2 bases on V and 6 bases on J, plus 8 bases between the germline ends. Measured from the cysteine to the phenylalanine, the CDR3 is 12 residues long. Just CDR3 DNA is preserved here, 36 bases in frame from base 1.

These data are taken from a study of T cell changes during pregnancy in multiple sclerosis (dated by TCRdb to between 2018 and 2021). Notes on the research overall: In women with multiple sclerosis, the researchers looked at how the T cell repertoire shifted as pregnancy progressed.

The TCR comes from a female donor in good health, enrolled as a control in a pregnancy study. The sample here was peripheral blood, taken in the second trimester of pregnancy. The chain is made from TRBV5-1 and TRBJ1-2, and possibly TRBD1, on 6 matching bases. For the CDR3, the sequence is CASSFGGDGYTF. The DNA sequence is TGCGCCAGCAGCTTTGGGGGCGATGGCTACACCTTC.